These 22 T cell receptor beta chains share one sample of origin, sequenced in a study of shared clonotypes between healthy human individuals. CD45RO-negative cells were positively selected for CCR7, leaving out terminally differentiated effector memory CD45RA+ cells. Clones were read by immunoSEQ multiplex PCR, and TCRdb kept only the in-frame ones, dropping some. The sample shows over 2,000,000 clones, 90% to 95% of them seen only once. Sequences were obtained from naive CD8+ T cells from PBMCs. These receptors were collected from a man aged 18 to 29 in good health. Some clones in this sample may be carry-over from other donors' samples.

The chain uses TRBV7-8 and TRBJ1-1, with D unclear. The germline V gene has CDR1 SGHVS and CDR2 FQNEAQ. The V end lost 5 bases, the J end lost 1 base, and 8 bases lay between the germline ends. There are 13 residues in the CDR3. The CDR3 coding sequence is TGTGCCAGCAGCCCCGACGGGAACACTGAAGCTTTCTTT. Protein product: CASSPDGNTEAFF.

The chain employs TRBV29-1 and TRBJ2-7; TRBD2 aligns across 8 bases. CDR3 length equals 13 residues. Germline trimming cut 3 bases from V and 4 bases from J; bases unmatched to any gene: 5. Germline V gene data show CDR1 as SQVTM and CDR2 as ANQGSEA. As DNA, the CDR3 is TGCAGCGTTGAGAAAAGCGGGAGTTACGAGCAGTACTTC. It encodes CSVEKSGSYEQYF.

The V and J genes are TRBV28 and TRBJ2-7; D is uncertain. Germline CDR1 reads MDHEN; CDR2 reads SYDVKM. This CDR3 is built from 12 residues. Trimming removed 3 bases from V and 3 bases from J, with 6 bases in between. This chain's CDR3 is CASSFRHYEQYF. Written as DNA, the CDR3 is TGTGCCAGCAGTTTTAGACACTACGAGCAGTACTTC.

J is TRBJ2-2 and V is TRBV29-1, with TRBD1 matching 7 bases. This CDR3 is 14 amino acids long. Per the germline V gene, CDR1 is SQVTM and CDR2 is ANQGSEA. J was trimmed by 4 bases and V by 6 bases; bases with no gene match: 8. Here the CDR3 reads CSVHDDRATGELFF. The DNA of the CDR3 is TGCAGCGTCCACGATGACAGGGCCACCGGGGAGCTGTTTTTT.

In this sample, this clone turned up a few times. Other DNA sequences in the sample encode the same CDR3. This chain joins TRBV6-5 and TRBJ2-2; D possibly corresponds to TRBD1 (6 bases). V shed 2 bases and J shed 0 bases, with 7 bases lying between them. The CDR3 is made up of 15 amino acids. Germline CDR1 and CDR2: MNHEY and SVGAGI. Here the CDR3 DNA reads TGTGCCAGCAGTTACGGGACAACGAACACCGGGGAGCTGTTTTTT. Encoded protein: CASSYGTTNTGELFF.

This CDR3 is CASSVGQVEAFF. The CDR3 DNA sequence: TGTGCCAGCAGTGTGGGACAGGTGGAAGCTTTCTTT. The chain recombines TRBV28 with TRBJ1-1, with 8 bases matching TRBD1. This CDR3 contains 12 residues. V lost 5 bases to trimming and J lost 8 bases; unmatched junction nucleotides: 4. Germline-derived CDR1 and CDR2 are MDHEN and SYDVKM.

This chain connects TRBV6-5 to TRBJ2-2, with 7 bases aligning to TRBD1. CDR1 MNHEY and CDR2 SVGAGI come from the germline V gene. This CDR3 spans 15 amino acids. The V segment lost 10 bases and the J segment 0 bases; nucleotides outside the gene matches: 8. The CDR3 nucleotides are TGTGCCACACGAGCCGGGACAGCGAACACCGGGGAGCTGTTTTTT. Translating gives CATRAGTANTGELFF.

The rearrangement joins TRBV21-1 to TRBJ1-5; whether TRBD1, the table's D call, matches the DNA was not checked. TRBV21-1 counts as a pseudogene. The CDR3 contains 15 residues. CDR3 region: CASSNGPAYNQPQHF. The CDR3 nucleotides read TGTGCCAGCAGCAATGGGCCGGCCTACAATCAGCCCCAGCATTTT.

The rearrangement links TRBV19 to TRBJ2-1; 10 bases are shared with TRBD1. Germline-derived CDR1 and CDR2 are LNHDA and SQIVND (reference sequence). The CDR3 loop spans 16 amino acids. The junction had 6 bases not matched to a gene; V was cut back by 3 bases and J by 4 bases. The DNA for the CDR3 is TGTGCCAGTAGTATCCCGGGACAGGGGAGATACAATGAGCAGTTCTTC. Protein product: CASSIPGQGRYNEQFF. Looking up the rest from reference TRBV19 and TRBJ2-1 gives the full variable domain: DGGITQSPKYLFRKEGQNVTLSCEQNLNHDAMYWYRQDPGQGLRLIYYSQIVNDFQKGDIAEGYSVSREKKESFPLTVTSAQKNPTAFYLCASSIPGQGRYNEQFFGPGTRLTVL.

The chain links TRBV27 to TRBJ2-7; TRBD2 agrees at 8 bases. Trimming took 4 bases from V and 5 from J; bases not matched to a gene: 7. CDR3 length: 14 residues. Germline V lookup: CDR1 MNHEY, CDR2 SMNVEV (reference sequence). CDR3 residues: CASSSRTSLDEQYF. The DNA for the CDR3 is TGTGCCAGCAGTTCAAGGACTAGCTTGGACGAGCAGTACTTC.

This clone was detected once. Other DNA sequences of this sample code for an identical CDR3. The chain is built from TRBV28 and TRBJ2-1; D might be TRBD2 (5 bases). CDR3 length: 14 residues. V was clipped by 3 bases and J by 0 bases, with 6 bases between them. The germline V gene encodes CDR1 MDHEN and CDR2 SYDVKM. DNA for the CDR3: TGTGCCAGCAGTTTTGGGAGCTCCTACAATGAGCAGTTCTTC. Protein product: CASSFGSSYNEQFF.

The V call is TRBV10-3, the J call TRBJ2-3; D gene ambiguous. V shed 2 bases and J shed 3 bases, with 9 bases lying between them. CDR3 length: 14 residues. CDR1 and CDR2 (germline): ENHRY, SYGVKD. In nucleotides, the CDR3 is TGTGCCATCAGTGAGCCCGGAAGGACAGATACGCAGTATTTT. Amino acid sequence: CAISEPGRTDTQYF.

The chain uses TRBV7-6 and TRBJ2-1, with a tentative D call TRBD2 (6 bases). V was clipped by 5 bases and J by 4 bases, with 21 bases between them. From germline, CDR1 is SGHVS and CDR2 FNYEAQ. The length of the CDR3 is 17 residues. For the CDR3, the DNA is TGTGCCAGCAGCCTCTTCGGGGGTAGCGCGTTTTACAATGAGCAGTTCTTC. Amino acids: CASSLFGGSAFYNEQFF.

The V call is TRBV11-2, the J call TRBJ2-1; 9 nucleotides line up with TRBD2. This CDR3 comprises 16 residues. The V and J ends lost 4 bases and 8 bases, in that order; junction bases with no gene match: 12. In germline, CDR1 is SGHAT, CDR2 FQNNGV. This CDR3 is CASSSTGTSLRDEQFF. The CDR3 DNA sequence: TGTGCCAGCAGCTCTACTGGGACTAGCCTTAGGGATGAGCAGTTCTTC.

The chain joins TRBV2 to TRBJ1-1; no clear D gene. The V gene's germline CDR1 is SNHLY and CDR2 FYNNEI. CDR3 length equals 10 residues. V was cut by 7 bases and J by 3 bases, with 3 bases left in between. Here the CDR3 reads CASIDTEAFF. The CDR3 nucleotides are TGTGCCAGCATCGACACTGAAGCTTTCTTT. Full variable domain (remainder filled in from reference TRBV2 and TRBJ1-1): EPEVTQTPSHQVTQMGQEVILRCVPISNHLYFYWYRQILGQKVEFLVSFYNNEISEKSEIFDDQFSVERPDGSNFTLKIRSTKLEDSAMYFCASIDTEAFFGQGTRLTVV.

The gene calls are TRBV9 and TRBJ2-5; D is uncertain. The CDR3 covers 13 residues. V was trimmed by 4 bases and J by 7 bases, leaving 14 bases between them. Germline loops: CDR1 SGDLS, CDR2 YYNGEE. This CDR3 reads CASSPPLLGTQYF. CDR3 DNA sequence: TGTGCCAGCAGCCCTCCTTTATTAGGGACCCAGTACTTC. Combining the CDR3 with reference TRBV9 and TRBJ2-5 gives the whole variable domain DSGVTQTPKHLITATGQRVTLRCSPRSGDLSVYWYQQSLDQGLQFLIQYYNGEERAKGNILERFSAQQFPDLHSELNLSSLELGDSALYFCASSPPLLGTQYFGPGTRLLVL.

The chain uses TRBV27 and TRBJ2-3; 11 bases fit TRBD2. CDR3 size: 15 residues. Germline V gives CDR1 MNHEY, CDR2 SMNVEV (reference sequence). V dropped 7 bases and J dropped 4; count of bases not matched to a gene: 7. In nucleotides, the CDR3 is TGTGCCAGCACCCCACTAGCGGGAGCGGCAGATACGCAGTATTTT. The encoded protein is CASTPLAGAADTQYF.

V gene TRBV27 combines with J gene TRBJ2-1; no clear D gene. CDR3 length: 15 amino acids. V lost 8 bases to trimming and J lost 4 bases, with 18 bases between them. Germline CDR1 and CDR2: MNHEY and SMNVEV (reference sequence). The CDR3 spells CASGLLDSSYNEQFF. DNA of the CDR3: TGTGCCAGCGGCCTCCTTGACTCCTCTTACAATGAGCAGTTCTTC.

CDR3 sequence: CAWGSGSYNSPLHF. CDR3 nucleotides: TGTGCCTGGGGCTCGGGGTCCTATAATTCACCCCTCCACTTT. The genes are TRBV30 and TRBJ1-6, with D unclear. Germline CDR1 reads GTSNPN; CDR2 reads SVGIG (reference sequence). V dropped 5 bases and J dropped 1 base, with 9 bases sitting between them. This CDR3 region has 14 residues.

V and J are TRBV5-4 and TRBJ1-2; TRBD1 might be the D (5 bases). V was shortened by 4 bases and J by 8 bases, with 15 bases between the two germline ends. Germline values: CDR1 SGHNT, CDR2 YYREEE (reference sequence). The CDR3 has 13 residues. The CDR3 protein is CASSPRGVQGYTF. In DNA, the CDR3 is TGTGCCAGCAGCCCCCGAGGGGTACAGGGCTACACCTTC.

This clone has just a few counts. This same CDR3 is encoded by further DNA sequences in the sample. This chain connects TRBV6-5 to TRBJ1-5; 8 bases are shared with TRBD1. Per germline, CDR1 MNHEY and CDR2 SVGAGI. V was clipped by 6 bases and J by 7 bases; unmatched bases: 8. CDR3 length: 14 residues. The CDR3 DNA is TGTGCCAGCAGGCTAGACAGGGGAGGCCAGCCCCAGCATTTT. Its translation is CASRLDRGGQPQHF.

This CDR3 is CASNQPGLLRNTIYF. CDR3 DNA sequence: TGTGCCAGCAACCAACCGGGGCTCCTGCGAAACACCATATATTTT. The rearrangement joins TRBV6-1 to TRBJ1-3, with TRBD1 as a possible D gene (5 bases). V was pared by 7 bases and J by 5 bases, with 18 bases between. This CDR3 is built from 15 residues. Germline V gives CDR1 MNHNS, CDR2 SASEGT.